A selection of T cell receptor beta chains follows, all from one sample in a study of early T cells in non-severe SARS-CoV-2 infection. TCRdb called the 5' RACE reads again in MiXCR, with one record for every CDR3 protein. The table records tens of thousands of distinct CDR3 sequences, approximately 6.1% of them present only once. The sequencing sample was made of whole blood. The receptors derive from an adult who was a healthcare worker with PCR-confirmed SARS-CoV-2 infection or an uninfected control (not recorded which). Both conserved end residues are part of each CDR3. The order of the fields is D gene, V gene, clone size, J gene, CDR3 DNA, CDR3 protein. The D gene is left open where the match is weak. Size values are once, few and many counts, or a class for expanded clones, and some rows have none.

-	TRBV20-1	-	TRBJ2-7	TGCAGTGTAACCGGGGCAGGGGCCTACGAGCAGTACTTC	CSVTGAGAYEQYF
-	TRBV4-1	many	TRBJ1-2	TGCGCCAGCAGCCAAACGACAGATACCGTTAACTATGGCTACACCTTC	CASSQTTDTVNYGYTF
-	TRBV28	-	TRBJ2-3	TGTGCCAGCAGTTTATGGGCTAGCGCTAGCACAGATACGCAGTATTTT	CASSLWASASTDTQYF
-	TRBV29-1	many	TRBJ1-2	TGCAGCGTTGACAGGCTGCGCGGTGGCTACACCTTC	CSVDRLRGGYTF
-	TRBV19	many	TRBJ2-6	TGTGCCAGTAGTACCATTACCTCTGGGGCCAACGTCCTGACTTTC	CASSTITSGANVLTF
-	TRBV25-1	many	TRBJ2-1	TGTGCCGCCACTTGGGGGGATGAGCAGTTCTTC	CAATWGDEQFF
-	TRBV30	many	TRBJ1-2	TGTGCCTGGAGTGTGGCAGGGCTTAACTATGGCTACACCTTC	CAWSVAGLNYGYTF
-	TRBV2	many	TRBJ1-2	TGTGCCAGCAGCCCCCTCGCCCGCTTC	CASSPLARF
-	TRBV5-4	many	TRBJ2-3	TGTGCCAGCAGCTTTTACGGCTCTACAGATACGCAGTATTTT	CASSFYGSTDTQYF
-	TRBV7-9	many	TRBJ2-3	TGTGCCTGCTCGCCGGGGGTCTCCAGAACAGATACGCAGTATTTT	CACSPGVSRTDTQYF
TRBD1	TRBV19	many	TRBJ1-2	TGTGCCAGTAAGGTGTCCTCCAGGGGGGACGATTACGGCTACACCTTC	CASKVSSRGDDYGYTF
-	TRBV6-6	many	TRBJ1-1	TGTGCCAGCAGTTCGATGACGTACACTGAAGCTTTCTTT	CASSSMTYTEAFF
-	TRBV29-1	many	TRBJ2-2	TGCAGCGCCCTCGTAGTGACCGGGGAGCTGTTTTTT	CSALVVTGELFF
-	TRBV27	many	TRBJ2-1	TGTGCCAGCAGTTTATCGATCAGGGGGGATGAGCAGTTCTTC	CASSLSIRGDEQFF
TRBD1	TRBV28	-	TRBJ2-1	TGTGCCAGCAATAACCGACAGGGGAGAAGCTCCTACAATGAGCAGTTCTTC	CASNNRQGRSSYNEQFF
-	TRBV5-1	many	TRBJ1-2	TGCGCCAGCAGCTTGGGACAGGCGGGCTATGGCTACACCTTC	CASSLGQAGYGYTF
TRBD1	TRBV20-1	many	TRBJ2-7	TGCAGTGCCCTCCGGGCAGGGGGACAAGAGCAGTACTTC	CSALRAGGQEQYF
-	TRBV5-1	many	TRBJ2-1	TGCGCCAGCAGCTCCGGACCTAGCTCCTACAATGAGCAGTTCTTC	CASSSGPSSYNEQFF
TRBD2	TRBV7-9	many	TRBJ2-5	TGTGCCAGCAGCTTAGGGACTAGCGTACAAGAGACCCAGTACTTC	CASSLGTSVQETQYF
TRBD2	TRBV6-5	many	TRBJ2-4	TGTGCCAGCAGAACTAGCGGGAGTGCCAAAAACATTCAGTACTTC	CASRTSGSAKNIQYF
-	TRBV15	medium-sized	TRBJ2-7	TGTGCCACCAGCAGAGATATCGGGACGACCTACGAGCAGTACTTC	CATSRDIGTTYEQYF
TRBD1	TRBV6-4	medium-sized	TRBJ2-3	TGTGCCAGCAGTGATGGGACAGGGGAAGGAGATACGCAGTATTTT	CASSDGTGEGDTQYF
TRBD1	TRBV7-9	few	TRBJ1-2	TGTGCCAGCAGCTCGGACAGGGACTATGGCTACACCTTC	CASSSDRDYGYTF
TRBD1	TRBV5-1	many	TRBJ1-5	TGCGCCAGCAGCCCAGGACAGGAAGGCCAGCCCCAGCATTTT	CASSPGQEGQPQHF
-	TRBV28	many	TRBJ1-1	TGTGCCAGCAGTTTCTTCATCGCGACTGAAGCTTTCTTT	CASSFFIATEAFF
TRBD1	TRBV20-1	many	TRBJ2-1	TGCAGTGCTTCACAGACAGGGTCGGACTACAATGAGCAGTTCTTC	CSASQTGSDYNEQFF
TRBD1	TRBV7-9	few	TRBJ2-1	TGTGCCAGCAGCCGGGACAGGGACTACAATGAGCAGTTCTTC	CASSRDRDYNEQFF
TRBD2	TRBV10-3	few	TRBJ2-7	TGTGCCATCAGTGAGGATTTAAGCGGGAGGGCTCCAGGCTACGAGCAGTACTTC	CAISEDLSGRAPGYEQYF
-	TRBV10-3	many	TRBJ2-1	TGTGCCATCAGTGGCTCGGACTCCTACAATGAGCAGTTCTTC	CAISGSDSYNEQFF
-	TRBV27	few	TRBJ2-4	TGTGCCAGCAGTTTATTAGGCGGAAACATTCAGTACTTC	CASSLLGGNIQYF
TRBD1	TRBV6-9	many	TRBJ1-6	TGTGCCAGCAGTAAAACCGGGACAGGCAAGGGGGGATATCCCCTCCACTTT	CASSKTGTGKGGYPLHF
-	TRBV9	many	TRBJ2-3	TGTGCCAGCAGCGTAGGAACGAATACGCAGTATTTT	CASSVGTNTQYF
TRBD2	TRBV7-9	-	TRBJ2-3	TGTGCCAGCAGCTTCCTAGCGGGAGACGTGGGAGATACGCAGTATTTT	CASSFLAGDVGDTQYF
-	TRBV20-1	many	TRBJ2-3	TGCAGTGCTAGATGGGGGGCAGATACGCAGTATTTT	CSARWGADTQYF
-	TRBV28	many	TRBJ2-7	TGTGCCAGCAGTTCCCGACTAGTACGTTACGAGCAGTACTTC	CASSSRLVRYEQYF
TRBD1	TRBV20-1	many	TRBJ1-2	TGCAGTGCCCTGACAGGGCTGAATGGCTACACCTTC	CSALTGLNGYTF
TRBD2	TRBV5-5	many	TRBJ2-2	TGTGCCAGCAGCTGGGACTACTTAAGCCTGAACACCGGGGAGCTGTTTTTT	CASSWDYLSLNTGELFF